One and the same sample provided the 17 T cell receptor beta chains below, sequenced in a study of beta chain features in type 1 diabetes. The study reverse transcribed the entire isolated RNA, so it sequenced expressed TCRB transcripts. Generated by immunoSEQ multiplex PCR, the TCRdb table keeps only in-frame clones and is missing some. The sample holds hundreds of thousands of clones, about 16% seen once. The specimen sequenced was naive CD4+ T cells from blood. The receptors were gathered from a man between 18 and 29 years old in good health.

This clone showed up just a few times. This sequence joins TRBV5-1 and TRBJ2-5; D is unresolved. Germline V gene sequence: CDR1 SGHRS, CDR2 YFSETQ. The CDR3 length is 11 residues. V lost 2 bases, J lost 5 bases, and 4 bases lay in between. The CDR3 here is CASSFLETQYF. CDR3 DNA: TGCGCCAGCAGCTTTCTGGAGACCCAGTACTTC.

This clone occurred a few times. This chain links TRBV30 with TRBJ2-5; 8 nucleotides line up with TRBD2. Germline CDR1 reads GTSNPN; CDR2 reads SVGIG (reference sequence). Germline trimming cut 8 bases from V and 5 bases from J; bases unmatched to any gene: 22. The CDR3 is 17 residues long. This CDR3 is CAGGWRQRGGREETQYF. The CDR3 DNA is TGTGCCGGAGGGTGGAGGCAACGGGGGGGCCGCGAGGAGACCCAGTACTTC. The variable domain in full, completed from reference TRBV30 and TRBJ2-5, reads SQTIHQWPATLVQPVGSPLSLECTVEGTSNPNLYWYRQAAGRGLQLLFYSVGIGQISSEVPQNLSASRPQDRQFILSSKKLLLSDSGFYLCAGGWRQRGGREETQYFGPGTRLLVL.

The chain is built from TRBV19 and TRBJ2-7; no reliable D call. The V and J ends lost 4 bases and 7 bases respectively, with 17 bases between them. Germline V gene sequence: CDR1 LNHDA, CDR2 SQIVND (reference sequence). CDR3 length: 14 amino acids. The CDR3: CASSKVPLPREQYF. Here the CDR3 DNA reads TGTGCCAGTAGTAAGGTTCCCCTTCCACGAGAGCAGTACTTC. Full variable domain (remainder filled in from reference TRBV19 and TRBJ2-7): DGGITQSPKYLFRKEGQNVTLSCEQNLNHDAMYWYRQDPGQGLRLIYYSQIVNDFQKGDIAEGYSVSREKKESFPLTVTSAQKNPTAFYLCASSKVPLPREQYFGPGTRLTVT.

This sequence joins TRBV7-9 and TRBJ1-1, with D unresolved. Per the germline V gene, CDR1 is SEHNR and CDR2 is FQNEAQ (reference sequence). V was trimmed by 4 bases and J by 0 bases, leaving 9 bases between them. CDR3 length: 14 residues. The CDR3 loop reads CASSSTRMNTEAFF. CDR3 coding DNA: TGTGCCAGCAGCTCCACCAGGATGAACACTGAAGCTTTCTTT.

A remark on this clone: The sample has other DNA sequences that encode this CDR3 too. The chain is built from TRBV10-3 and TRBJ1-2; TRBD1 matches at 7 bases. Germline CDR1 is ENHRY and CDR2 is SYGVKD. The CDR3 length is 13 residues. The V segment lost 8 bases and the J segment 3 bases; nucleotides outside the gene matches: 6. The CDR3 DNA sequence: TGTGCCATCTCTGGACAGGAGGACTATGGCTACACCTTC. As protein: CAISGQEDYGYTF.

This clone was detected many times. The chain recombines TRBV10-3 with TRBJ2-3; D ambiguous. Germline lookup yields CDR1 ENHRY and CDR2 SYGVKD. CDR3 length: 16 amino acids. Trimming stripped 0 bases from V and 1 base from J, with 11 bases between. In DNA form, the CDR3 reads TGTGCCATCAGTGAGTCGGGAACCCGAGGCACAGATACGCAGTATTTT. Residues: CAISESGTRGTDTQYF.

The sample holds many counts of this clone. The rearrangement joins TRBV14 to TRBJ2-4; TRBD1 aligns across 8 bases. The germline gives CDR1 SGHDN, CDR2 FVKESK. CDR3 length: 16 amino acids. The V and J ends lost 1 base and 0 bases, in that order; junction bases with no gene match: 2. The CDR3 region is CASSQGDRIAKNIQYF. The CDR3 DNA is TGTGCCAGCAGCCAAGGGGACAGGATAGCCAAAAACATTCAGTACTTC.

This sequence joins TRBV21-1 and TRBJ1-1. TRBV21-1 is flagged as a pseudogene. This CDR3 contains 14 residues. CDR3 residues: CASSKGYVANEAFF. The CDR3 DNA follows: TGTGCCAGCAGCAAAGGCTACGTGGCCAATGAAGCTTTCTTT.

The rearrangement joins TRBV6-6 to TRBJ1-4; the D is unclear. Germline CDR1 reads MNHNY; CDR2 reads SVGAGI (reference sequence). The CDR3 length is 16 residues. Trimming removed 6 bases at V and 6 bases at J, with 20 bases between. The CDR3 DNA follows: TGTGCCAGCAGCCCTCTCCGGGCCGCCCGGGATGAAAAACTGTTTTTT. Amino acids: CASSPLRAARDEKLFF.

The chain couples TRBV6-4 to TRBJ2-1, with a weak D call TRBD1 (5 bases). V was shortened by 2 bases and J by 1 base, with 12 bases between the two germline ends. The CDR3 loop spans 16 amino acids. Germline V gene lookup returns CDR1 MRHNA and CDR2 SNTAGT. CDR3 nucleotide sequence: TGTGCCAGCAGTGACAGGGGCACAATATCCTACAATGAGCAGTTCTTC. Protein sequence: CASSDRGTISYNEQFF.

This clone occurred a few times. The rearrangement joins TRBV12-5 to TRBJ1-1; D uncertain. CDR3 length: 12 residues. Germline values: CDR1 LGHNT, CDR2 FRNRAP. The V and J ends lost 6 bases and 3 bases respectively, with 8 bases between them. This CDR3 reads CASGYPYTEAFF. The CDR3, as DNA: TGTGCTAGTGGATATCCTTACACTGAAGCTTTCTTT.

The rearrangement uses TRBV28 and TRBJ1-2; 7 positions agree with TRBD1. The length of the CDR3 is 14 residues. Looked up from germline, CDR1 is MDHEN and CDR2 is SYDVKM. J lost 2 bases, V lost 7 bases, and 7 bases had no gene match. CDR3 sequence: CASTLRQGNYGYTF. Here the CDR3 DNA reads TGTGCCAGCACGCTTAGACAGGGCAACTATGGCTACACCTTC.

The rearrangement uses TRBV9 and TRBJ2-3, with a tentative D call TRBD2 (7 bases). This CDR3 is 17 amino acids long. Germline loops: CDR1 SGDLS, CDR2 YYNGEE. V was pared by 1 base and J by 5 bases, with 20 bases between. For the CDR3, the DNA is TGTGCCAGCAGCGTATTCGTAAGGCGGGGGCGAAGAGATACGCAGTATTTT. Its protein is CASSVFVRRGRRDTQYF.

Remarks on this clone: Other DNA sequences in this sample translate to the same CDR3. The chain links TRBV9 to TRBJ1-1; weak D call: TRBD1 (6 bases). Germline-derived CDR1 and CDR2 are SGDLS and YYNGEE. This CDR3 contains 15 residues. The ends were cut back, 0 bases at V and 1 base at J, with 10 bases in the middle. The CDR3 protein is CASSVVGQSNTEAFF. In DNA form, the CDR3 reads TGTGCCAGCAGCGTAGTAGGACAGTCGAACACTGAAGCTTTCTTT.

The chain has TRBV9 and TRBJ2-1; 12 bases match TRBD2. The CDR3 sequence is 19 residues long. The ends lost 0 bases at V and 7 bases at J; junction bases unmatched: 14. CDR1 SGDLS and CDR2 YYNGEE come from the germline V gene. CDR3 protein: CASSVGLTSGSVGRNEQFF. The CDR3 DNA reads as TGTGCCAGCAGCGTAGGTTTGACTAGCGGGAGTGTAGGGCGGAATGAGCAGTTCTTC.

The CDR3 DNA reads TGTGCCATCAGCTCTCAGGGATACTCCTACGAGCAGTACTTC. Residues: CAISSQGYSYEQYF. The chain employs TRBV6-6 and TRBJ2-7, with D perhaps matching TRBD1 (5 bases). Germline lookup yields CDR1 MNHNY and CDR2 SVGAGI (reference sequence). V lost 10 bases, J lost 0 bases, and 16 bases lay in between. This CDR3 is built from 14 residues.

In its sample, this clone was seen a few times. The chain combines TRBV10-3 with TRBJ1-3; unclear D gene. Germline assignment: CDR1 ENHRY and CDR2 SYGVKD. The ends were cut back, 2 bases at V and 3 bases at J, with 11 bases in the middle. This CDR3 contains 15 residues. CDR3 in DNA: TGTGCCATCAGTGAGCTCACAGCGGGTGGAAACACCATATATTTT. It encodes CAISELTAGGNTIYF.